These 28 T cell receptor beta chains share one sample of origin, sequenced in a study of T cell responses to AZD1222 COVID-19 vaccine (dated by TCRdb to 2020 to 2022). Libraries were made using the immunoSEQ multiplex PCR assay. TCRdb's version of the immuneACCESS table is confined to in-frame rearrangements and falls short of the full clone set. An unresolved V gene accounts for under half of the shortfall where checked; the remainder is of unknown origin. The sample profile shows around 160,000 clones; around nine tenths of them were found once. The biggest ten clones account for about 1.5% of the sample. The intended sense of this specimen's time point label: baseline before first vaccination. This specimen consisted of peripheral blood, obtained on day 0 of AZD1222 vaccination. The receptor set was obtained from an adult in good health.

The rearrangement uses TRBV27 and TRBJ2-7; D remains unclear. Germline V gene data show CDR1 as MNHEY and CDR2 as SMNVEV (reference sequence). The CDR3 sequence is 14 residues long. Trimming left V 6 bases short and J 4 bases short, with 16 bases between. This chain's CDR3 is CASRIEVGRYEQYF. CDR3 sequence (DNA): TGTGCCAGCAGAATAGAAGTAGGGCGGTACGAGCAGTACTTC.

This clone was seen a single time. CDR3 loop: CASRWTGTGVYEQYF. CDR3 DNA: TGTGCCAGCAGATGGACAGGGACCGGAGTTTACGAGCAGTACTTC. The chain couples TRBV27 to TRBJ2-7; 8 bases fit TRBD1. The CDR3 loop spans 15 amino acids. Germline assignment: CDR1 MNHEY and CDR2 SMNVEV (reference sequence). With V trimmed by 6 bases and J by 4 bases, 11 bases remained unmatched.

The chain joins TRBV6-5 to TRBJ2-1; D might be TRBD2 (6 bases). Trimming stripped 4 bases from V and 7 bases from J, with 8 bases between. Germline-derived CDR1 and CDR2 are MNHEY and SVGAGI. The CDR3 contains 12 residues. The CDR3 sequence is CASSSSVNEQFF. In DNA form, the CDR3 reads TGTGCCAGCAGTTCTAGCGTGAATGAGCAGTTCTTC.

In this sample, this clone turned up a few times. The V call is TRBV19, the J call TRBJ1-2; D is unresolved. The V and J ends lost 6 bases and 4 bases respectively, with 12 bases between them. The germline CDR1 and CDR2 sequences are LNHDA and SQIVND (reference sequence). The CDR3 is made up of 13 amino acids. The CDR3 DNA is TGTGCCAGTAGCCAAAGGAGGTCCTATGGCTACACCTTC. Amino acids: CASSQRRSYGYTF.

The V and J genes are TRBV6-6 and TRBJ2-5; D is perhaps TRBD1 or TRBD2 (6 bases each). V was cut by 8 bases and J by 5 bases, with 12 bases left in between. The CDR3 loop spans 12 amino acids. Germline CDR1 and CDR2: MNHNY and SVGAGI (reference sequence). The CDR3 reads CASGLGGETQYF. In nucleotides, the CDR3 is TGTGCCAGCGGCCTAGGGGGGGAGACCCAGTACTTC.

The rearrangement links TRBV2 to TRBJ2-3, with 10 nucleotides matching TRBD2. Germline V CDR1 and CDR2: SNHLY, FYNNEI. V was pared by 6 bases and J by 2 bases, with 5 bases of the junction left unmatched. This CDR3 region has 15 residues. This CDR3 reads CASRSGTSVTDTQYF. DNA of the CDR3: TGTGCCAGCAGATCGGGGACTAGCGTCACAGATACGCAGTATTTT.

The V and J genes are TRBV7-3 and TRBJ2-2, with D unclear. CDR3 length: 12 residues. V dropped 7 bases and J dropped 6 bases, with 9 bases sitting between them. Germline-derived CDR1 and CDR2 are SGHTA and FQGTGA. The CDR3 region is CASTQAAGELFF. DNA of the CDR3: TGTGCCAGCACCCAGGCAGCCGGGGAGCTGTTTTTT.

This clone showed up just a few times. The V call is TRBV3-1 (or the pseudogene TRBV3-2), the J call TRBJ1-2; D is possibly TRBD1 (5 bases). Trimming pared 4 bases from V and 8 bases from J, leaving 20 bases between. Germline V lookup: CDR1 LGHDT, CDR2 YNNKEL (reference sequence). CDR3 length equals 15 residues. As DNA, the CDR3 is TGTGCCAGCAGCCCCTCAGGGACGCAGGAAAGGGGCTACACCTTC. Translating it yields CASSPSGTQERGYTF.

This clone appeared a single time. The chain links TRBV6-4 to TRBJ2-7, with TRBD2 matching over 10 bases. There are 13 residues in the CDR3. In germline, CDR1 is MRHNA, CDR2 SNTAGT. V trimming: 6 bases; J trimming: 5 bases; junction bases outside the gene matches: 4. In nucleotides, the CDR3 is TGTGCCAGCAGGGCTAGCGGGAGCAACGAGCAGTACTTC. This sequence encodes CASRASGSNEQYF.

The chain recombines TRBV28 with TRBJ2-7; the D gene is possibly TRBD2 (6 bases). Trimming left V 7 bases short and J 0 bases short, with 13 bases between. This CDR3 spans 14 amino acids. Germline CDR1 is MDHEN and CDR2 is SYDVKM. The CDR3 coding sequence is TGTGCCAGCACCTCTGGGGGGAGCTCCTACGAGCAGTACTTC. Translated: CASTSGGSSYEQYF. Based on the CDR3 plus reference TRBV28 and TRBJ2-7, the full variable domain is DVKVTQSSRYLVKRTGEKVFLECVQDMDHENMFWYRQDPGLGLRLIYFSYDVKMKEKGDIPEGYSVSREKKERFSLILESASTNQTSMYLCASTSGGSSYEQYFGPGTRLTVT.

The chain has TRBV7-2 and TRBJ2-7; perhaps D is TRBD1 or TRBD2 (6 bases each). Trimming took 6 bases from V and 6 from J, leaving 21 bases between them. Germline V CDR1 and CDR2: SGHTA, FQGNSA. The CDR3 covers 15 residues. The CDR3 here is CASSEGGAFDSEQYF. The CDR3 DNA is TGTGCCAGCAGTGAGGGGGGTGCATTCGACTCCGAGCAGTACTTC.

V usage is TRBV27 and J usage is TRBJ1-1; tentative D call: TRBD1 (6 bases). The CDR3 has 14 amino acids. Germline loops: CDR1 MNHEY, CDR2 SMNVEV (reference sequence). V was clipped by 5 bases and J by 2 bases, with 12 bases between them. CDR3 region: CASSPWTDNTEAFF. The CDR3 DNA reads TGTGCCAGCAGTCCCTGGACAGACAACACTGAAGCTTTCTTT.

The V gene is TRBV7-9, the J gene TRBJ2-2, with D unclear. The V and J ends lost 2 bases and 2 bases respectively, with 12 bases between them. This CDR3 is built from 16 residues. CDR1 and CDR2 from the germline V gene are SEHNR and FQNEAQ (reference sequence). CDR3 DNA sequence: TGTGCCAGCAGCTTACGGTTCGACACAAACACCGGGGAGCTGTTTTTT. This encodes CASSLRFDTNTGELFF.

The chain carries TRBV27 and TRBJ1-2, with a possible D match to TRBD1 (5 bases). Germline lookup yields CDR1 MNHEY and CDR2 SMNVEV (reference sequence). The germline V and J ends were trimmed by 2 bases and 6 bases, with 10 bases remaining between them. The CDR3 totals 13 residues. The CDR3 DNA sequence: TGTGCCAGCAGTTTAAGGGAAGGGGATGGCTACACCTTC. Translation gives CASSLREGDGYTF.

The V and J genes are TRBV30 and TRBJ1-5; TRBD1 aligns across 7 bases. The CDR3 consists of 13 residues. The J segment lost 4 bases and the V segment lost 2 bases, leaving 2 bases of the junction unmatched. CDR1 GTSNPN and CDR2 SVGIG come from the germline V gene (reference sequence). The CDR3 coding sequence is TGTGCCTGGAGTCGCAGGGGGAATCAGCCCCAGCATTTT. It specifies CAWSRRGNQPQHF.

V usage is TRBV9 and J usage is TRBJ2-2; D unclear. CDR1 and CDR2 (germline): SGDLS, YYNGEE. Trimming shortened V by 2 bases and J by 0 bases, and 5 bases separated the two germline ends. This CDR3 has 14 residues. CDR3 in amino acids: CASSVPSNTGELFF. CDR3 coding DNA: TGTGCCAGCAGCGTCCCATCGAACACCGGGGAGCTGTTTTTT.

The chain has TRBV9 and TRBJ2-1; a possible D gene is TRBD1 (6 bases). The germline CDR1 and CDR2 sequences are SGDLS and YYNGEE. The CDR3 runs to 13 residues. With 3 bases removed from V and 7 bases from J, the gap between germline ends came to 11 bases. The chain's CDR3 is CASSGTEFNEQFF. The DNA of the CDR3 is TGTGCCAGCAGCGGGACAGAATTTAATGAGCAGTTCTTC.

The chain recombines TRBV29-1 with TRBJ1-3, with TRBD1 matching over 10 bases. The CDR3 spans 16 residues. CDR1 SQVTM and CDR2 ANQGSEA come from the germline V gene. The V gene end was trimmed by 4 bases and the J gene end by 0 bases; junction bases not matched to a gene: 6. The CDR3 region is CSVALRDRGSGNTIYF. The CDR3 DNA is TGCAGCGTTGCCCTCCGGGACAGGGGCTCTGGAAACACCATATATTTT.

The chain has TRBV4-3 and TRBJ2-7; D remains ambiguous. Germline CDR1 is LGHNA and CDR2 is YSLEER. Between the trimmed V and J ends, which lost 0 bases and 3 bases, there was a span of 12 bases. This CDR3 is built from 15 residues. The CDR3 sequence is CASSQELEIHYEQYF. The CDR3 DNA sequence: TGCGCCAGCAGCCAAGAATTGGAAATACACTACGAGCAGTACTTC.

The chain has TRBV5-4 and TRBJ1-1, with 7 bases lining up with TRBD1. V lost 4 bases, J lost 4 bases, and 4 bases stayed unmatched. The CDR3 is 13 amino acids. Germline CDR1 reads SGHNT; CDR2 reads YYREEE (reference sequence). CDR3 in amino acids: CASSRDSSTEAFF. The DNA of the CDR3 is TGTGCCAGCAGCCGGGACAGCAGCACTGAAGCTTTCTTT.

V and J are TRBV5-1 and TRBJ1-2; TRBD1 matches at 7 bases. CDR3 length equals 14 residues. J gave up 4 bases and V 3 bases, and 6 bases lay outside the gene matches. The germline CDR1 and CDR2 sequences are SGHRS and YFSETQ. CDR3 nucleotide sequence: TGCGCCAGCAGCTCCCCCAACAGGGGCTATGGCTACACCTTC. Amino acid sequence: CASSSPNRGYGYTF.

This chain joins TRBV7-9 and TRBJ1-1, with TRBD1 as a possible D gene (5 bases). The germline V and J ends were trimmed by 5 bases and 1 base, with 14 bases remaining between them. The CDR3 runs to 15 residues. Germline V gene data show CDR1 as SEHNR and CDR2 as FQNEAQ (reference sequence). The chain's CDR3 is CASSPPQGPNTEAFF. The CDR3 region has the DNA TGTGCCAGCAGCCCCCCCCAGGGCCCGAACACTGAAGCTTTCTTT.

This rearrangement joins TRBV5-4 to TRBJ2-5, with 11 positions matching TRBD2. Germline-derived CDR1 and CDR2 are SGHNT and YYREEE (reference sequence). With 3 bases clipped from V and 4 bases from J, the junction kept 11 bases outside the gene matches. The CDR3 consists of 17 residues. The CDR3 region is CASSSGTSGSSRETQYF. The CDR3 coding sequence is TGTGCCAGCAGCTCCGGAACTAGCGGGAGCAGTCGAGAGACCCAGTACTTC.

The V call is TRBV11-3, the J call TRBJ2-7; a possible D gene is TRBD2 (5 bases). The CDR3 is 14 amino acids. The V and J ends lost 2 bases and 4 bases respectively, with 12 bases between them. CDR1 SGHNT and CDR2 YENEEA come from the germline V gene. The DNA of the CDR3 is TGTGCCAGCAGCTTAAGGGCCAGAGGGTACGAGCAGTACTTC. Protein product: CASSLRARGYEQYF.

The chain carries TRBV9 and TRBJ1-6; unclear D gene. Trimming cost V 0 bases and J 7 bases, with 5 bases left between them. Germline loops: CDR1 SGDLS, CDR2 YYNGEE. The CDR3 spans 13 residues. CDR3: CASSVGINSPLHF. The CDR3 coding sequence is TGTGCCAGCAGCGTAGGGATCAATTCACCCCTCCACTTT.

The chain uses TRBV5-1 and TRBJ2-7, with D maybe TRBD1 (6 bases). V lost 4 bases to trimming and J lost 3 bases, with 17 bases between them. The length of the CDR3 is 15 residues. Germline CDR1 reads SGHRS; CDR2 reads YFSETQ. CDR3 in amino acids: CASSTGDRSYYEQYF. CDR3 nucleotides: TGCGCCAGCAGCACAGGCGACAGGTCGTACTACGAGCAGTACTTC.

The chain joins TRBV7-2 to TRBJ1-5; 7 bases are shared with TRBD1. The germline V gene encodes CDR1 SGHTA and CDR2 FQGNSA. V gave up 1 base and J gave up 4 bases; unmatched junction bases: 1. The CDR3 sequence is 14 residues long. CDR3 protein: CASSLGQGNQPQHF. Here the CDR3 DNA reads TGTGCCAGCAGCTTAGGACAGGGTAATCAGCCCCAGCATTTT.

The chain employs TRBV5-1 and TRBJ2-7; 13 bases match TRBD2. The CDR3 runs 17 residues. Germline V gene sequence: CDR1 SGHRS, CDR2 YFSETQ. V lost 0 bases and J lost 3; bases outside the gene matches: 6. The DNA of the CDR3 is TGCGCCAGCAGCTTGGGACTAGCGGGAGGTATAGTCTACGAGCAGTACTTC. It translates to CASSLGLAGGIVYEQYF. Complete variable domain (other parts from reference TRBV5-1 and TRBJ2-7): KAGVTQTPRYLIKTRGQQVTLSCSPISGHRSVSWYQQTPGQGLQFLFEYFSETQRNKGNFPGRFSGRQFSNSRSEMNVSTLELGDSALYLCASSLGLAGGIVYEQYFGPGTRLTVT.